These 10 T cell receptor beta chains were sequenced from one sample in a study of blood T cell repertoires in COVID-19. Here immunoSEQ multiplex PCR was the method, and the copy in TCRdb shows in-frame clones only, minus some. This sample yields roughly 52,000 clones, of which roughly 88% are seen a single time; around 24% belongs to the top ten. Sequenced: peripheral blood. Receptor source: an elderly woman with acute or convalescent COVID-19.

The genes are TRBV7-8 and TRBJ1-2; TRBD1 aligns across 12 bases. The CDR3 is 16 amino acids. Per the germline V gene, CDR1 is SGHVS and CDR2 is FQNEAQ. J lost 7 bases, V lost 3 bases, and 9 bases had no gene match. The CDR3 loop is CASSLTGTGGWSGYTF. For the CDR3, the DNA is TGTGCCAGCAGCTTGACCGGGACAGGGGGCTGGTCTGGCTACACCTTC. The full variable domain, rest sourced from reference TRBV7-8 and TRBJ1-2, is GAGVSQSPRYKVAKRGQDVALRCDPISGHVSLFWYQQALGQGPEFLTYFQNEAQLDKSGLPSDRFFAERPEGSVSTLKIQRTQQEDSAVYLCASSLTGTGGWSGYTFGSGTRLTVV.

The V gene is TRBV6-2 or TRBV6-3, the J gene TRBJ1-1, with 7 bases identical to TRBD1. Germline CDR1 MNHEY, CDR2 SVGEGT. The CDR3 totals 15 residues. J lost 1 base, V lost 3 bases, and 5 bases had no gene match. CDR3 residues: CASSYGGQPNTEAFF. CDR3 sequence (DNA): TGTGCCAGCAGTTATGGGGGACAGCCGAACACTGAAGCTTTCTTT.

The J gene is TRBJ2-2, the V gene TRBV2; 12 nucleotides line up with TRBD1. Germline V gene sequence: CDR1 SNHLY, CDR2 FYNNEI. V was clipped by 6 bases and J by 4 bases; unmatched bases: 12. The CDR3 covers 18 residues. As DNA, the CDR3 is TGTGCCAGCAGCGGGGGACAGGGGGCCGTTACCCTCACCGGGGAGCTGTTTTTT. Residues: CASSGGQGAVTLTGELFF.

This chain uses TRBV24-1 with TRBJ1-6; D may be TRBD1 (6 bases). Trimming removed 1 base from V and 5 bases from J, with 11 bases in between. CDR1 and CDR2 from the germline V gene are KGHDR and SFDVKD. CDR3 length equals 16 residues. For the CDR3, the DNA is TGTGCCACCAGTGATTTCGGGGGGCAGGATAATTCACCCCTCCACTTT. Translation gives CATSDFGGQDNSPLHF.

This clone occurred once. The V and J genes are TRBV6-6 and TRBJ2-7; 9 bases agree with TRBD2. The CDR3 spans 14 residues. The V segment lost 6 bases and the J segment 2 bases; nucleotides outside the gene matches: 5. Germline lookup yields CDR1 MNHNY and CDR2 SVGAGI (reference sequence). The CDR3 here is CASRELAGTYEQYF. DNA of the CDR3: TGTGCCAGCAGGGAACTAGCGGGTACCTACGAGCAGTACTTC.

V gene TRBV3-1 (or the pseudogene TRBV3-2) combines with J gene TRBJ1-1; D is ambiguous. Germline V CDR1 and CDR2: LGHDT, YNNKEL (reference sequence). The germline V and J ends were trimmed by 1 base and 5 bases, with 8 bases remaining between them. The CDR3 has 13 residues. Here the CDR3 DNA reads TGTGCCAGCAGCCAAGCCCCGCAGACTGAAGCTTTCTTT. It codes for CASSQAPQTEAFF.

In this sample, this clone turned up once. The chain has TRBV9 and TRBJ1-4; D perhaps matches TRBD1 (5 bases). Germline assignment: CDR1 SGDLS and CDR2 YYNGEE. This CDR3 is 14 amino acids long. Trimming removed 4 bases from V and 8 bases from J, with 15 bases in between. The CDR3 DNA reads as TGTGCCAGCAGCATCGGGGGATACGGGGAAAAACTGTTTTTT. It specifies CASSIGGYGEKLFF.

V and J are TRBV30 and TRBJ1-2; TRBD1 might be the D (6 bases). The V gene lost 3 bases and the J gene lost 8 bases, with 13 bases spanning the gap. The CDR3 totals 12 residues. Germline V lookup: CDR1 GTSNPN, CDR2 SVGIG (reference sequence). CDR3 region: CAWRSGVGGYTF. The CDR3 DNA sequence: TGTGCCTGGAGGTCAGGGGTCGGCGGCTACACCTTC.

The chain carries TRBV5-1 and TRBJ1-2; 7 bases are shared with TRBD1. The V segment lost 2 bases and the J segment 4 bases; nucleotides outside the gene matches: 8. The CDR3 extends over 15 amino acids. CDR1 SGHRS and CDR2 YFSETQ come from the germline V gene. In DNA form, the CDR3 reads TGCGCCAGCAGCTTAACAGGGGCCTCTTCCTATGGCTACACCTTC. Translation: CASSLTGASSYGYTF.

The table lists this clone with a count of one. The chain recombines TRBV30 with TRBJ2-1; the D gene is possibly TRBD1 (6 bases). The V gene lost 4 bases and the J gene lost 1 base, with 14 bases spanning the gap. The CDR3 totals 15 residues. Germline V lookup: CDR1 GTSNPN, CDR2 SVGIG (reference sequence). The CDR3 nucleotides are TGTGCCTGGAACCGGGACACTGGATCCTACAATGAGCAGTTCTTC. This codes for CAWNRDTGSYNEQFF.